These 30 T cell receptor beta chains were all obtained from the same sample, sequenced in a study of blood T cell repertoires in COVID-19. Here immunoSEQ multiplex PCR was the method, and the copy in TCRdb shows in-frame clones only, minus some. The sample lists around 81,000 clones; 70% to 90% were seen once. The sample was peripheral blood. The receptors shown here come from a man in his 70s with acute or convalescent COVID-19.

The chain uses TRBV10-3 and TRBJ1-1; TRBD1 is a possible D gene (6 bases). The CDR3 is 14 amino acids. The germline V gene has CDR1 ENHRY and CDR2 SYGVKD. With 4 bases removed from V and 3 bases from J, the gap between germline ends came to 12 bases. The CDR3 DNA follows: TGTGCCATCAGTGGGCCCCACAGGGACACTGAAGCTTTCTTT. Translating gives CAISGPHRDTEAFF.

This chain uses TRBV28 with TRBJ1-2; unclear D gene. V was pared by 3 bases and J by 3 bases, with 8 bases between. The CDR3 runs to 13 residues. Germline V CDR1 and CDR2: MDHEN, SYDVKM. CDR3 loop: CASSLLSDYGYTF. DNA of the CDR3: TGTGCCAGCAGTTTGTTGTCAGACTATGGCTACACCTTC.

V gene TRBV5-4 combines with J gene TRBJ1-5; D gene ambiguous. CDR3 length equals 12 residues. V gave up 0 bases and J gave up 9 bases, with 7 bases separating them. Per the germline V gene, CDR1 is SGHNT and CDR2 is YYREEE (reference sequence). The CDR3: CASSLDGRPQHF. Written as DNA, the CDR3 is TGTGCCAGCAGCTTGGATGGGAGGCCCCAGCATTTT.

The chain uses TRBV28 and TRBJ1-2; D possibly corresponds to TRBD1 (6 bases). The CDR3 contains 13 residues. The germline V gene has CDR1 MDHEN and CDR2 SYDVKM. Between the trimmed V and J ends, which lost 3 bases and 6 bases, there was a span of 11 bases. For the CDR3, the DNA is TGTGCCAGCAGTTTGGGGGCCGGGGATGGCTACACCTTC. This gives the protein CASSLGAGDGYTF.

This rearrangement joins TRBV2 to TRBJ2-7, with TRBD2 matching over 10 bases. V was clipped by 6 bases and J by 0 bases; unmatched bases: 5. From germline, CDR1 is SNHLY and CDR2 FYNNEI. The CDR3 covers 15 residues. CDR3 loop: CASRGGLAPSYEQYF. CDR3 nucleotide sequence: TGTGCCAGCAGGGGGGGACTAGCGCCCTCCTACGAGCAGTACTTC.

The chain uses TRBV19 and TRBJ1-4; D perhaps matches TRBD1 (6 bases). In germline, CDR1 is LNHDA, CDR2 SQIVND (reference sequence). The CDR3 has 17 amino acids. V shed 4 bases and J shed 3 bases, with 18 bases lying between them. The CDR3 reads CASSKIQGAAANEKLFF. The CDR3 DNA is TGTGCCAGTAGTAAAATACAGGGAGCAGCGGCTAATGAAAAACTGTTTTTT.

This chain uses TRBV18 with TRBJ1-1; D uncertain. Germline CDR1 is KGHSH and CDR2 is LQKENI. The CDR3 contains 14 residues. V shed 4 bases and J shed 3 bases, with 12 bases lying between them. The chain's CDR3 is CASSQQTSDTEAFF. CDR3 nucleotides: TGTGCCAGCTCACAGCAGACTTCTGACACTGAAGCTTTCTTT.

This rearrangement joins TRBV15 to TRBJ2-5; TRBD2 matches 7 bases. With 1 base clipped from V and 2 bases from J, the junction kept 13 bases outside the gene matches. The CDR3 extends over 18 amino acids. Germline V gene data show CDR1 as LNHNV and CDR2 as YYDKDF (reference sequence). The CDR3 bases are TGTGCCACCAGCAGAGCCCCTAGCGGCGGGGAGAGACAAGAGACCCAGTACTTC. It is translated as CATSRAPSGGERQETQYF.

V gene TRBV7-2 combines with J gene TRBJ1-4; 9 nucleotides line up with TRBD1. With 5 bases clipped from V and 5 bases from J, the junction kept 6 bases outside the gene matches. The germline V gene encodes CDR1 SGHTA and CDR2 FQGNSA. The CDR3 is made up of 15 amino acids. The CDR3 region is CASSVGTGPNEKLFF. The CDR3 bases are TGTGCCAGCAGCGTCGGGACAGGGCCGAATGAAAAACTGTTTTTT. Combining the CDR3 with reference TRBV7-2 and TRBJ1-4 gives the whole variable domain GAGVSQSPSNKVTEKGKDVELRCDPISGHTALYWYRQSLGQGLEFLIYFQGNSAPDKSGLPSDRFSAERTGGSVSTLTIQRTQQEDSAVYLCASSVGTGPNEKLFFGSGTQLSVL.

The chain recombines TRBV6-1 with TRBJ2-1, with TRBD1 matching 10 bases. This CDR3 has 16 residues. CDR1 is MNHNS, CDR2 SASEGT, per germline. With 0 bases clipped from V and 6 bases from J, the junction kept 5 bases outside the gene matches. Here the CDR3 reads CASSEAWRTGGNEQFF. The DNA for the CDR3 is TGTGCCAGCAGTGAAGCCTGGCGGACAGGGGGCAATGAGCAGTTCTTC.

The chain recombines TRBV18 with TRBJ2-2, with D tentatively TRBD2 (5 bases). V lost 3 bases and J lost 0, with 11 bases in between. Germline-derived CDR1 and CDR2 are KGHSH and LQKENI. This CDR3 comprises 16 residues. The CDR3 sequence: CASSPDSPPNTGELFF. The CDR3 region has the DNA TGTGCCAGCTCACCGGACTCCCCCCCGAACACCGGGGAGCTGTTTTTT.

V usage is TRBV15 and J usage is TRBJ2-4, with D possibly matching TRBD1 (6 bases). Germline-derived CDR1 and CDR2 are LNHNV and YYDKDF (reference sequence). V dropped 9 bases and J dropped 1 base, with 16 bases sitting between them. The CDR3 contains 15 residues. CDR3 bases: TGTGCCACGAAACAGGGTCAGGGGGCCAAAAACATTCAGTACTTC. Protein product: CATKQGQGAKNIQYF.

V and J are TRBV5-6 and TRBJ2-7; D is possibly TRBD1 (6 bases). CDR1 is SGHDT, CDR2 YYEEEE, per germline. With 0 bases removed from V and 1 base from J, the gap between germline ends came to 11 bases. There are 15 residues in the CDR3. The CDR3 DNA follows: TGTGCCAGCAGCTTGGGTGGGGGCGGTTCCTACGAGCAGTACTTC. It yields the protein CASSLGGGGSYEQYF.

The J gene is TRBJ1-2, the V gene TRBV11-2, with 8 bases matching TRBD1. The trim removed 3 bases at V and 8 bases at J, leaving 5 bases unmatched. Germline V gives CDR1 SGHAT, CDR2 FQNNGV. The CDR3 sequence is 13 residues long. The CDR3 here is CASSFIQGAGYTF. CDR3 nucleotides: TGTGCCAGCAGCTTTATCCAGGGGGCGGGCTACACCTTC.

This clone was observed once. The sample carries other DNA sequences with the same CDR3. This chain connects TRBV7-9 to TRBJ1-3; 9 nucleotides align to TRBD1. Germline loops: CDR1 SEHNR, CDR2 FQNEAQ (reference sequence). J was trimmed by 1 base and V by 6 bases; bases with no gene match: 7. This CDR3 contains 16 residues. CDR3 region: CASSPPGQGSGNTIYF. DNA for the CDR3: TGTGCCAGCAGTCCCCCGGGACAGGGTTCTGGAAACACCATATATTTT.

The gene calls are TRBV5-1 and TRBJ2-7, with 9 nucleotides matching TRBD1. With 2 bases clipped from V and 2 bases from J, the junction kept 11 bases outside the gene matches. Germline CDR1 SGHRS, CDR2 YFSETQ. The CDR3 extends over 17 amino acids. The CDR3 DNA reads as TGCGCCAGCAGCTTAACATTCCCGGGACAGGGAACCTACGAGCAGTACTTC. Its protein is CASSLTFPGQGTYEQYF.

The J gene is TRBJ2-4, the V gene TRBV10-3, with a weak D call TRBD2 (5 bases). The CDR3 totals 16 residues. Looked up from germline, CDR1 is ENHRY and CDR2 is SYGVKD. V was pared by 2 bases and J by 8 bases, with 19 bases between. CDR3 amino acids: CAISEALYAGGDIQYF. The CDR3 coding sequence is TGTGCCATCAGTGAGGCCTTATACGCGGGTGGGGACATTCAGTACTTC.

This chain joins TRBV5-6 and TRBJ2-3, with TRBD1 as a possible D gene (6 bases). There are 15 residues in the CDR3. CDR1 is SGHDT and CDR2 is YYEEEE in the germline V gene. V was trimmed by 1 base and J by 2 bases, leaving 11 bases between them. The CDR3 nucleotides are TGTGCCAGCAGCTTGAGGCAGGGGTTCACAGATACGCAGTATTTT. Residues: CASSLRQGFTDTQYF.

This sequence joins TRBV2 and TRBJ2-6; a possible D gene is TRBD2 (5 bases). V dropped 7 bases and J dropped 1 base, with 17 bases sitting between them. Germline assignment: CDR1 SNHLY and CDR2 FYNNEI. The CDR3 runs 17 residues. The CDR3 spells CASNRAGLQSGANVLTF. The CDR3, as DNA: TGTGCCAGCAACCGGGCGGGTCTCCAATCTGGGGCCAACGTCCTGACTTTC.

V gene TRBV6-6 combines with J gene TRBJ1-1, with D maybe TRBD1 (5 bases). This CDR3 spans 13 amino acids. CDR1 is MNHNY and CDR2 is SVGAGI in the germline V gene (reference sequence). V was pared by 0 bases and J by 8 bases, with 10 bases between. This CDR3 reads CASSYSSTVEAFF. The CDR3 nucleotides read TGTGCCAGCAGTTACTCGTCGACAGTCGAAGCTTTCTTT.

The chain carries TRBV6-2 or TRBV6-3 and TRBJ1-6; 9 bases agree with TRBD1. This CDR3 comprises 13 residues. Trimming cost V 5 bases and J 11 bases; bases outside gene matches: 4. Germline V gene sequence: CDR1 MNHEY, CDR2 SVGEGT. This CDR3 reads CASSEGQGTPLHF. The CDR3 bases are TGTGCCAGCAGTGAGGGACAGGGAACACCCCTCCACTTT.

The rearrangement links TRBV5-1 to TRBJ1-5; possibly TRBD1 for D (5 bases). V lost 0 bases to trimming and J lost 6 bases, with 10 bases between them. CDR3 length equals 14 residues. Germline V gene data show CDR1 as SGHRS and CDR2 as YFSETQ. The DNA for the CDR3 is TGCGCCAGCAGCTTGGGGCAGGGAGGTCAGCCCCAGCATTTT. Amino acids: CASSLGQGGQPQHF.

The CDR3 DNA reads as TGCGCCACTGGACTAGTCGTGAACGGGGAGCTGTTTTTT. Its translation: CATGLVVNGELFF. The chain combines TRBV10-2 with TRBJ2-2; TRBD2 agrees at 7 bases. The length of the CDR3 is 13 residues. The junction had 9 bases not matched to a gene; V was cut back by 10 bases and J by 7 bases. Germline CDR1 and CDR2: WSHSY and SAAADI.

CDR3 in amino acids: CASRRGVSGTQETQYF. Written as DNA, the CDR3 is TGTGCCAGCAGGCGCGGGGTTAGCGGCACCCAAGAGACCCAGTACTTC. The chain carries TRBV2 and TRBJ2-5, with a possible D match to TRBD2 (6 bases). CDR1 is SNHLY, CDR2 FYNNEI, per germline. V was pared by 6 bases and J by 1 base, with 18 bases between. The length of the CDR3 is 16 residues. The variable domain in full, with the rest retrieved from reference TRBV2 and TRBJ2-5, is EPEVTQTPSHQVTQMGQEVILRCVPISNHLYFYWYRQILGQKVEFLVSFYNNEISEKSEIFDDQFSVERPDGSNFTLKIRSTKLEDSAMYFCASRRGVSGTQETQYFGPGTRLLVL.

The J gene is TRBJ1-5, the V gene TRBV28; D not certain. V gave up 2 bases and J gave up 5 bases, with 13 bases separating them. The CDR3 sequence is 15 residues long. Germline CDR1 MDHEN, CDR2 SYDVKM. CDR3 DNA sequence: TGTGCCAGCAGTTTAAGCGGAGTCCGTGATCAGCCCCAGCATTTT. Translating gives CASSLSGVRDQPQHF.

This sequence joins TRBV28 and TRBJ2-1; TRBD2 agrees at 16 bases. Trimming removed 3 bases from V and 3 bases from J; junction bases left unmatched: 8. The CDR3 is 19 residues long. Germline V gives CDR1 MDHEN, CDR2 SYDVKM. CDR3 DNA sequence: TGTGCCAGCAGTTTCCCCTTTGGGACTAGCGGGGGGGTCTACAATGAGCAGTTCTTC. Translation: CASSFPFGTSGGVYNEQFF.

The chain couples TRBV6-2 or TRBV6-3 to TRBJ2-7; the match to TRBD1 covers 11 bases. This CDR3 comprises 16 residues. The V and J ends lost 5 bases and 3 bases, in that order; junction bases with no gene match: 9. CDR1 is MNHEY and CDR2 is SVGEGT in the germline V gene. The CDR3 DNA reads as TGTGCCAGCAGTAGACCTCGGACAGGGGGCGGCTACGAGCAGTACTTC. It yields the protein CASSRPRTGGGYEQYF.

J is TRBJ1-2 and V is TRBV9; TRBD1 might be the D (6 bases). The length of the CDR3 is 18 residues. V was pared by 3 bases and J by 5 bases, with 26 bases between. Germline V gene sequence: CDR1 SGDLS, CDR2 YYNGEE. The CDR3 here is CASSDRTQGTRDVYGYTF. CDR3 nucleotide sequence: TGTGCCAGCAGCGATCGGACACAGGGCACCCGAGATGTATATGGCTACACCTTC.

V gene TRBV27 combines with J gene TRBJ1-5; 7 bases fit TRBD1. The V gene end was trimmed by 5 bases and the J gene end by 0 bases; junction bases not matched to a gene: 7. The germline V gene has CDR1 MNHEY and CDR2 SMNVEV (reference sequence). The CDR3 length is 16 residues. CDR3 protein: CASSGDSQGSNQPQHF. CDR3 bases: TGTGCCAGCAGTGGGGACAGCCAAGGTAGCAATCAGCCCCAGCATTTT.

The chain recombines TRBV27 with TRBJ1-1, with D perhaps TRBD1 (6 bases). CDR3 length equals 11 residues. CDR1 and CDR2 from the germline V gene are MNHEY and SMNVEV (reference sequence). Between the trimmed V and J ends, which lost 7 bases and 6 bases, there was a span of 9 bases. CDR3 coding DNA: TGTGCCAGCACGAAGGGGGCTGAAGCTTTCTTT. Translating gives CASTKGAEAFF.